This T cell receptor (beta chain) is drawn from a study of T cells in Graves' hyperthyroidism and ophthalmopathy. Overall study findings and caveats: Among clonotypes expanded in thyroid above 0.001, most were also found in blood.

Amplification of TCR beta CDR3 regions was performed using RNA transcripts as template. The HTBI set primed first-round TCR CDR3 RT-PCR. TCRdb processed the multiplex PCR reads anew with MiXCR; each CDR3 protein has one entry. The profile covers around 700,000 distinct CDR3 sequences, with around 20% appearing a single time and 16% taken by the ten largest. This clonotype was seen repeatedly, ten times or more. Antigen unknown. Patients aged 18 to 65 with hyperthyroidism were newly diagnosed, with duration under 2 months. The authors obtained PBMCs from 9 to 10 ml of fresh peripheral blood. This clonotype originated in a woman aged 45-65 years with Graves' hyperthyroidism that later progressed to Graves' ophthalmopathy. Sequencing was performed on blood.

The CDR3 here is CASSVGGGVNTEAFF. CDR3 sequence (DNA): TGTGCCAGCAGCGTAGGCGGAGGGGTGAACACTGAAGCTTTCTTT. This rearrangement joins TRBV9 to TRBJ1-1; D may be TRBD1 (5 bases). CDR1 and CDR2 from the germline V gene are SGDLS and YYNGEE. The CDR3 runs to 15 residues. Deletions cut 0 bases from V and 0 bases from J, with 9 bases between.